These 28 T cell receptor beta chains came from one sample sequenced in a study of cytomegalovirus exposure and HLA in healthy donors. Vbeta (60) and Jbeta (13) primers were used in the PCR. Only in-frame clones appear in the TCRdb table, and some are missing; sequencing was by immunoSEQ multiplex PCR. The sample consists of approximately 70,000 clones, roughly 72% of them appearing once. The sequenced sample was PBMCs. These TCRs come from a man in his fifties in good health and CMV-seronegative.

This rearrangement joins TRBV5-1 to TRBJ1-4, with 7 positions matching TRBD1. After removal of 4 bases from V and 0 bases from J, the junction contained 0 bases not matched to a gene. This CDR3 has 14 residues. CDR1 is SGHRS and CDR2 is YFSETQ in the germline V gene. The CDR3 coding sequence is TGCGCCAGCAGCACAGGGGCAACTAATGAAAAACTGTTTTTT. It translates to CASSTGATNEKLFF.

As DNA, the CDR3 is TGTGCCAGCAGCTCACGCATCTCAGGGATCAACTATGGCTACACCTTC. It codes for CASSSRISGINYGYTF. The J gene is TRBJ1-2, the V gene TRBV7-9, with D tentatively TRBD1 (5 bases). Germline CDR1 and CDR2: SEHNR and FQNEAQ (reference sequence). V was trimmed by 4 bases and J by 2 bases, leaving 17 bases between them. This CDR3 comprises 16 residues.

This rearrangement joins TRBV5-5 to TRBJ2-2; no firm D call. Trimming pared 2 bases from V and 10 bases from J, leaving 12 bases between. This CDR3 is 13 amino acids long. Per germline, CDR1 SGHKS and CDR2 YYEKEE (reference sequence). In DNA, the CDR3 is TGTGCCAGCAGCTTACGTTCTGGAGTGGAGCTGTTTTTT. It yields the protein CASSLRSGVELFF.

In DNA form, the CDR3 reads TGTGCCAGCTCACCAAGCGGGGGGGCGAACACCGGGGAGCTGTTTTTT. Translating gives CASSPSGGANTGELFF. The chain recombines TRBV18 with TRBJ2-2; 10 positions match TRBD2. V lost 2 bases, J lost 0 bases, and 0 bases stayed unmatched. In germline, CDR1 is KGHSH, CDR2 LQKENI. This CDR3 comprises 16 residues.

The chain couples TRBV10-3 to TRBJ2-7; no definite D call. The CDR3 totals 11 residues. Germline loops: CDR1 ENHRY, CDR2 SYGVKD. Between the trimmed V and J ends, which lost 7 bases and 6 bases, there was a span of 10 bases. CDR3 DNA: TGTGCCATCAAGAGAGAGTTCGAGCAGTACTTC. As protein: CAIKREFEQYF.

This chain uses TRBV28 with TRBJ2-5, with TRBD1 as a possible D gene (5 bases). The ends were cut back, 2 bases at V and 2 bases at J, with 15 bases in the middle. CDR1 is MDHEN, CDR2 SYDVKM, per germline. The CDR3 spans 16 residues. The CDR3 coding sequence is TGTGCCAGCAGTTTAAGTGGGGCGGTGTTACAAGAGACCCAGTACTTC. Translation gives CASSLSGAVLQETQYF.

This chain joins TRBV6-5 and TRBJ1-2; TRBD1 matches at 8 bases. V lost 2 bases and J lost 4; bases outside the gene matches: 6. There are 15 residues in the CDR3. Per the germline V gene, CDR1 is MNHEY and CDR2 is SVGAGI. The CDR3, as DNA: TGTGCCAGCAGTTACAACACTGGGACAGGCTATGGCTACACCTTC. Its protein product is CASSYNTGTGYGYTF.

The chain uses TRBV19 and TRBJ2-7; a weak D match, TRBD1 (5 bases). CDR3 length: 12 residues. V gave up 3 bases and J gave up 5 bases, with 8 bases separating them. Looked up from germline, CDR1 is LNHDA and CDR2 is SQIVND (reference sequence). CDR3 in DNA: TGTGCCAGTAGTATTTGGGGCCACGAGCAGTACTTC. Its protein is CASSIWGHEQYF.

The J gene is TRBJ1-3, the V gene TRBV30; tentatively, D is TRBD1 (6 bases). Germline V gene lookup returns CDR1 GTSNPN and CDR2 SVGIG (reference sequence). The CDR3 extends over 19 amino acids. The germline V and J ends were trimmed by 3 bases and 2 bases, with 26 bases remaining between them. This CDR3 reads CAWSASLWTASVPGNTIYF. CDR3 DNA: TGTGCCTGGAGCGCGAGCCTATGGACAGCCTCAGTACCTGGAAACACCATATATTTT.

The rearrangement joins TRBV28 to TRBJ1-1, with D perhaps matching TRBD1 (5 bases). The CDR3 runs 12 residues. V lost 2 bases to trimming and J lost 5 bases, with 6 bases between them. Germline-derived CDR1 and CDR2 are MDHEN and SYDVKM. CDR3 DNA: TGTGCCAGCAGTTTAGGGGCTACTGAAGCTTTCTTT. Its translation is CASSLGATEAFF.

This chain links TRBV5-4 with TRBJ1-1; tentative D call: TRBD1 (6 bases). The CDR3 sequence is 15 residues long. V shed 4 bases and J shed 1 base, with 14 bases lying between them. The germline V gene has CDR1 SGHNT and CDR2 YYREEE (reference sequence). The CDR3 protein is CASSIQGKGNTEAFF. The DNA of the CDR3 is TGTGCCAGCAGCATTCAGGGGAAGGGGAACACTGAAGCTTTCTTT.

The chain couples TRBV25-1 to TRBJ2-3; 9 nucleotides line up with TRBD2. The CDR3 is 17 residues long. V trimming: 2 bases; J trimming: 10 bases; junction bases outside the gene matches: 16. Germline V CDR1 and CDR2: MGHDK, SYGVNS. CDR3 DNA: TGTGCCAGCAGTGAAAGAGGAGGAGCGGGAGGCCGAACGGCGCAGTATTTT. Protein product: CASSERGGAGGRTAQYF. Variable domain in full (rest from reference TRBV25-1 and TRBJ2-3): EADIYQTPRYLVIGTGKKITLECSQTMGHDKMYWYQQDPGMELHLIHYSYGVNSTEKGDLSSESTVSRIRTEHFPLTLESARPSHTSQYLCASSERGGAGGRTAQYFGPGTRLTVL.

This rearrangement joins TRBV28 to TRBJ1-2; 8 bases line up with TRBD1. This CDR3 is built from 14 residues. After removal of 2 bases from V and 4 bases from J, the junction contained 3 bases not matched to a gene. In germline, CDR1 is MDHEN, CDR2 SYDVKM. CDR3 loop: CASSLQGASYGYTF. The DNA for the CDR3 is TGTGCCAGCAGTTTACAGGGGGCTAGCTATGGCTACACCTTC.

As concerns this clone: Relative to the germline gene, one junction end is altered; a read error may explain this. DNA for the CDR3: TGTGCCAGCAGCTTGGGGTTGAGCACTCAGCCCCAGCATTTT. This translates into CASSLGLSTQPQHF. The chain has TRBV5-6 and TRBJ1-5; D is uncertain. Germline V CDR1 and CDR2: SGHDT, YYEEEE. The CDR3 length is 14 residues.

This rearrangement joins TRBV19 to TRBJ1-1, with 8 bases identical to TRBD1. V was pared by 7 bases and J by 4 bases, with 8 bases of the junction left unmatched. In germline, CDR1 is LNHDA, CDR2 SQIVND (reference sequence). CDR3 length: 14 amino acids. This CDR3 is CASMIQGAGTEAFF. In DNA form, the CDR3 reads TGTGCCAGTATGATCCAGGGGGCAGGCACTGAAGCTTTCTTT.

The CDR3 protein is CASSDTGRGGEQYF. CDR3 nucleotide sequence: TGTGCCAGCAGTGATACGGGTAGGGGGGGCGAGCAGTACTTC. This chain uses TRBV25-1 with TRBJ2-5; TRBD2 is a possible D gene (7 bases). Gene TRBJ2-7 matches the end of the DNA better, so the J call may be wrong. Germline assignment: CDR1 MGHDK and CDR2 SYGVNS. CDR3 length equals 14 residues.

The chain combines TRBV6-6 with TRBJ2-5; D is unclear. This CDR3 has 11 residues. Germline CDR1 reads MNHNY; CDR2 reads SVGAGI (reference sequence). V was trimmed by 5 bases and J by 3 bases, leaving 4 bases between them. CDR3 DNA: TGTGCCAGCAGTAGAGAAGAGACCCAGTACTTC. It specifies CASSREETQYF.

This chain joins TRBV5-6 and TRBJ1-2; 9 nucleotides align to TRBD1. Germline V gives CDR1 SGHDT, CDR2 YYEEEE. The V gene end was trimmed by 5 bases and the J gene end by 7 bases; junction bases not matched to a gene: 6. This CDR3 region has 13 residues. The CDR3 protein is CASRGDRAGGYTF. CDR3 in DNA: TGTGCCAGCAGAGGGGACAGGGCAGGTGGCTACACCTTC.

This clone came up a few times. The rearrangement links TRBV2 to TRBJ1-1; no definite D call. CDR1 SNHLY and CDR2 FYNNEI come from the germline V gene. The length of the CDR3 is 12 residues. Trimming took 8 bases from V and 1 from J, leaving 8 bases between them. CDR3 coding DNA: TGTGCCAGCGAAGAACAGAACACTGAAGCTTTCTTT. The encoded protein is CASEEQNTEAFF. Full variable domain (missing parts from reference TRBV2 and TRBJ1-1): EPEVTQTPSHQVTQMGQEVILRCVPISNHLYFYWYRQILGQKVEFLVSFYNNEISEKSEIFDDQFSVERPDGSNFTLKIRSTKLEDSAMYFCASEEQNTEAFFGQGTRLTVV.

The rearrangement uses TRBV9 and TRBJ2-7, with TRBD2 matching 11 bases. V lost 5 bases, J lost 2 bases, and 6 bases stayed unmatched. The CDR3 length is 15 residues. Germline V gives CDR1 SGDLS, CDR2 YYNGEE. The CDR3 DNA follows: TGTGCCAGCAGTCCTACTAGCGGGAGACCCTACGAGCAGTACTTC. This gives the protein CASSPTSGRPYEQYF.

This chain links TRBV4-3 with TRBJ2-1, with TRBD1 as a possible D gene (6 bases). The ends were cut back, 3 bases at V and 6 bases at J, with 21 bases in the middle. The CDR3 totals 17 residues. Germline values: CDR1 LGHNA, CDR2 YSLEER. CDR3 in amino acids: CASSQFVNGQKINEQFF. The DNA of the CDR3 is TGCGCCAGCAGCCAGTTTGTAAATGGACAGAAAATCAATGAGCAGTTCTTC.

The rearrangement links TRBV2 to TRBJ1-5; weak D call: TRBD1 (5 bases). Trimming cost V 7 bases and J 2 bases, with 12 bases left between them. CDR3 length equals 14 residues. Per germline, CDR1 SNHLY and CDR2 FYNNEI. In DNA form, the CDR3 reads TGTGCCAGCACCCTGGGCAGGGGCAATCAGCCCCAGCATTTT. It encodes CASTLGRGNQPQHF. The whole variable domain, filled in from reference TRBV2 and TRBJ1-5, reads EPEVTQTPSHQVTQMGQEVILRCVPISNHLYFYWYRQILGQKVEFLVSFYNNEISEKSEIFDDQFSVERPDGSNFTLKIRSTKLEDSAMYFCASTLGRGNQPQHFGDGTRLSIL.

The CDR3, as DNA: TGTGCCAGCAGCTTGCGAGGACAGGGGTCTGGAAACACCATATATTTT. As protein: CASSLRGQGSGNTIYF. The J gene is TRBJ1-3, the V gene TRBV7-8, with 9 bases lining up with TRBD1. Germline CDR1 reads SGHVS; CDR2 reads FQNEAQ. This CDR3 spans 16 amino acids. The V gene end was trimmed by 3 bases and the J gene end by 1 base; junction bases not matched to a gene: 4.

The CDR3 region has the DNA TGTGCCAGCTCAGGGCCCGGGAACACTGAAGCTTTCTTT. This codes for CASSGPGNTEAFF. V gene TRBV18 combines with J gene TRBJ1-1; D is unresolved. Trimming shortened V by 5 bases and J by 1 base, and 8 bases separated the two germline ends. Germline values: CDR1 KGHSH, CDR2 LQKENI. The CDR3 covers 13 residues.

The V call is TRBV30, the J call TRBJ2-7, with TRBD2 matching 9 bases. Germline lookup yields CDR1 GTSNPN and CDR2 SVGIG (reference sequence). The CDR3 covers 14 residues. Trimming at V came to 4 bases and at J to 5 bases, leaving 9 bases not matched to a gene. The CDR3 protein is CAWNPGLAGNEQYF. The CDR3 nucleotides read TGTGCCTGGAACCCGGGACTAGCAGGAAACGAGCAGTACTTC.

Concerning this clone: Sequence at one end of the junction differs from germline and may be a read error. The V and J genes are TRBV18 and TRBJ2-7; D ambiguous. CDR3 size: 12 residues. Germline values: CDR1 KGHSH, CDR2 LQKENI. The CDR3: CASSPPGYEQYF. The CDR3 DNA reads as TGTGCCAGCTCACCTCCAGGCTACGAACAGTACTTC.

The chain employs TRBV27 and TRBJ2-5; the D gene is possibly TRBD1 (6 bases). This CDR3 has 15 amino acids. Trimming pared 2 bases from V and 0 bases from J, leaving 10 bases between. Germline assignment: CDR1 MNHEY and CDR2 SMNVEV (reference sequence). CDR3 nucleotides: TGTGCCAGCAGTTTAACAGGGACGAACCAAGAGACCCAGTACTTC. Its translation: CASSLTGTNQETQYF.

The chain uses TRBV30 and TRBJ2-2; TRBD1 is a possible D gene (7 bases). V lost 4 bases, J lost 5 bases, and 14 bases lay in between. From germline, CDR1 is GTSNPN and CDR2 SVGIG (reference sequence). The CDR3 extends over 14 amino acids. As DNA, the CDR3 is TGTGCCTGGATGCGGGACAGCCAAACCGGGGAGCTGTTTTTT. Protein sequence: CAWMRDSQTGELFF.